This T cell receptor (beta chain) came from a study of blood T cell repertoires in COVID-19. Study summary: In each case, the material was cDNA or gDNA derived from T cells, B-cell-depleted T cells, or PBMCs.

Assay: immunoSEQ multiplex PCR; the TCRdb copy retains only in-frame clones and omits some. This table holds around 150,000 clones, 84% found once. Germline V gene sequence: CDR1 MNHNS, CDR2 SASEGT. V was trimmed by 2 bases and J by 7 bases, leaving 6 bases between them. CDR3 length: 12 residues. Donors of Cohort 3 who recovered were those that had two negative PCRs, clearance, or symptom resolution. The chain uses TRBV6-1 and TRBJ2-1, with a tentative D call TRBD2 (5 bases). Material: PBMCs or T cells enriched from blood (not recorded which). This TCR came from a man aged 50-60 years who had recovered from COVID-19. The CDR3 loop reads CASSERGNEQFF. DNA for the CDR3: TGTGCCAGCAGTGAAAGAGGGAATGAGCAGTTCTTC.